Below are 26 T cell receptor beta chains sequenced from a single sample in a study of Ad26.COV2.S vaccination and SARS-CoV-2 variants. Measured with immunoSEQ multiplex PCR; TCRdb has only the in-frame clones, and not every one. Here the sample spans under 400,000 clones, around nine tenths being singletons. Treatment indicated: about 20 received Ad26.COV2.S at low or high dose, single or two shots; a few received placebo; per-sample allocation not given. Following the first vaccine or placebo injection, samples were taken on day 63. The material was peripheral blood, obtained in a trial of Ad26.COV2.S vaccine versus placebo. Receptors were obtained from a person between 18 and 59 years old who received the Ad26.COV2.S COVID-19 vaccine or a placebo.

This rearrangement joins TRBV11-3 to TRBJ2-3; 7 bases are shared with TRBD2. The CDR3 sequence is 14 residues long. Germline V lookup: CDR1 SGHNT, CDR2 YENEEA. The trim removed 1 base at V and 4 bases at J, leaving 2 bases unmatched. The CDR3 reads CASSLVGGADTQYF. CDR3 sequence (DNA): TGTGCCAGCAGCTTAGTGGGGGGGGCAGATACGCAGTATTTT.

This sequence joins TRBV1 and TRBJ2-2; the table's D call of TRBD2 was not tested on the DNA. TRBV1 is a listed pseudogene. The CDR3 has 15 residues. The CDR3 here is CTSSVLGLAIGELFF. DNA of the CDR3: TGCACCAGCAGCGTTCTGGGACTAGCGATCGGGGAGCTGTTTTTT.

V is TRBV5-1 and J is TRBJ2-1; D is tentatively TRBD1 or TRBD2 (5 bases each). With 0 bases removed from V and 4 bases from J, the gap between germline ends came to 17 bases. The V gene's germline CDR1 is SGHRS and CDR2 YFSETQ. This CDR3 is built from 17 residues. The CDR3 reads CASSLAGAWSVYNEQFF. The DNA for the CDR3 is TGCGCCAGCAGCTTGGCCGGGGCCTGGAGTGTTTACAATGAGCAGTTCTTC.

The rearrangement joins TRBV6-5 to TRBJ2-1, with 7 bases fitting TRBD2. The CDR3 has 14 amino acids. Germline V gives CDR1 MNHEY, CDR2 SVGAGI. After removal of 7 bases from V and 6 bases from J, the junction contained 9 bases not matched to a gene. The CDR3 spells CASMARTGGNEQFF. The CDR3 region has the DNA TGTGCCAGCATGGCACGCACGGGGGGCAATGAGCAGTTCTTC.

The V gene is TRBV15, the J gene TRBJ2-5; D might be TRBD2 (5 bases). Germline lookup yields CDR1 LNHNV and CDR2 YYDKDF (reference sequence). Trimming took off 0 bases at V and 7 bases at J, with 9 bases between the two ends. The CDR3 has 13 residues. Written as DNA, the CDR3 is TGTGCCACCAGCAGAGAAAATCGGGGGACCCAGTACTTC. The encoded protein is CATSRENRGTQYF.

This chain joins TRBV6-1 and TRBJ2-5; the match to TRBD2 covers 9 bases. The CDR3 consists of 15 residues. J gave up 5 bases and V 4 bases, and 8 bases lay outside the gene matches. The V gene's germline CDR1 is MNHNS and CDR2 SASEGT. CDR3 in amino acids: CASSVAGVLGETQYF. CDR3 sequence (DNA): TGTGCCAGCAGTGTAGCGGGGGTTCTTGGGGAGACCCAGTACTTC.

The chain recombines TRBV5-4 with TRBJ2-7, with D tentatively TRBD2 (7 bases). The germline gives CDR1 SGHNT, CDR2 YYREEE (reference sequence). V was pared by 4 bases and J by 7 bases, with 15 bases between. The CDR3 loop spans 13 amino acids. CDR3 nucleotides: TGTGCCAGCAGCCTACCCGGGGGGCCTGAGCAGTACTTC. Protein: CASSLPGGPEQYF.

The V call is TRBV9, the J call TRBJ2-5; D gene unclear. Trimming took 0 bases from V and 4 from J, leaving 10 bases between them. The CDR3 loop spans 14 amino acids. The V gene's germline CDR1 is SGDLS and CDR2 YYNGEE. The DNA for the CDR3 is TGTGCCAGCAGCGTAGCTCCCAACAGAGAGACCCAGTACTTC. Translated, it gives CASSVAPNRETQYF.

The V call is TRBV5-8, the J call TRBJ1-6; TRBD1 matches at 7 bases. The CDR3 runs 18 residues. CDR1 is SGHTS, CDR2 YDEGEE, per germline. V lost 0 bases, J lost 2 bases, and 8 bases stayed unmatched. CDR3: CASSLGQGFLAYNSPLHF. The DNA for the CDR3 is TGTGCCAGCAGCTTGGGACAGGGATTTTTAGCCTATAATTCACCCCTCCACTTT.

The V gene is TRBV7-2, the J gene TRBJ2-7; D gene unclear. The V end was cut by 5 bases, the J end by 3 bases, with 14 bases between. The germline gives CDR1 SGHTA, CDR2 FQGNSA. This CDR3 is 14 amino acids long. The CDR3 here is CASSLGPRGYEQYF. The CDR3 DNA sequence: TGTGCCAGCAGCCTCGGGCCGCGAGGCTACGAGCAGTACTTC.

This chain uses TRBV4-1 with TRBJ2-7; 10 bases align to TRBD1. V dropped 1 base and J dropped 1; count of bases not matched to a gene: 4. This CDR3 spans 16 amino acids. In germline, CDR1 is MGHRA, CDR2 YSYEKL. This CDR3 reads CASSQGPGQGSYEQYF. The DNA for the CDR3 is TGCGCCAGCAGCCAAGGCCCGGGACAGGGGTCCTACGAGCAGTACTTC.

The J gene is TRBJ1-2, the V gene TRBV19; weak D call: TRBD1 (6 bases). The germline gives CDR1 LNHDA, CDR2 SQIVND (reference sequence). The CDR3 extends over 15 amino acids. Deletions cut 7 bases from V and 5 bases from J, with 20 bases between. The CDR3 here is CASKVDQGTLYGYTF. Here the CDR3 DNA reads TGTGCCAGTAAGGTAGATCAGGGGACTCTTTATGGCTACACCTTC.

V and J are TRBV25-1 and TRBJ1-2, with 8 nucleotides matching TRBD1. V gave up 1 base and J gave up 6 bases; unmatched junction bases: 10. The CDR3 sequence is 16 residues long. The V gene's germline CDR1 is MGHDK and CDR2 SYGVNS. CDR3 protein: CASSELSDRVLNGYTF. The CDR3 region has the DNA TGTGCCAGCAGTGAATTGTCGGACAGGGTGTTAAATGGCTACACCTTC.

This chain links TRBV7-8 with TRBJ2-7; D is uncertain. This CDR3 is built from 12 residues. From germline, CDR1 is SGHVS and CDR2 FQNEAQ. V lost 5 bases, J lost 4 bases, and 9 bases lay in between. The CDR3 sequence is CASSLRQYEQYF. CDR3 nucleotides: TGTGCCAGCAGCCTAAGGCAATACGAGCAGTACTTC.

Concerning this clone: The identical CDR3 is also encoded by other nucleotide sequences in the sample. The chain carries TRBV4-2 and TRBJ1-3; D is uncertain. Germline V gene sequence: CDR1 LGHNA, CDR2 YNFKEQ. The CDR3 spans 16 residues. V gave up 0 bases and J gave up 1 base, with 10 bases separating them. In DNA, the CDR3 is TGTGCCAGCAGCCAAGATAGGTCGGGTTCTGGAAACACCATATATTTT. It translates to CASSQDRSGSGNTIYF.

This chain joins TRBV7-3 and TRBJ1-2; the D gene is possibly TRBD1 (5 bases). Germline-derived CDR1 and CDR2 are SGHTA and FQGTGA. The CDR3 runs 14 residues. V was clipped by 6 bases and J by 4 bases, with 15 bases between them. The chain's CDR3 is CASRGGRVSYGYTF. For the CDR3, the DNA is TGTGCCAGCAGGGGAGGCAGGGTCAGCTATGGCTACACCTTC.

The chain recombines TRBV12-3 or TRBV12-4 with TRBJ1-5; D is ambiguous. V lost 4 bases and J 0 bases, leaving 1 base between the germline ends. This CDR3 region has 12 residues. CDR3 region: CASSYSNQPQHF. The CDR3 coding sequence is TGTGCCAGCAGTTATAGCAATCAGCCCCAGCATTTT.

V usage is TRBV5-1 and J usage is TRBJ2-4, with no clear D. V was shortened by 1 base and J by 0 bases, with 8 bases between the two germline ends. Germline CDR1 is SGHRS and CDR2 is YFSETQ. This CDR3 region has 15 residues. CDR3 sequence reads: CASSLMDLAKNIQYF. The DNA of the CDR3 is TGCGCCAGCAGCTTGATGGACCTAGCCAAAAACATTCAGTACTTC.

The rearrangement joins TRBV2 to TRBJ2-1; no reliable D call. V lost 4 bases and J 8 bases, leaving 6 bases between the germline ends. Germline V lookup: CDR1 SNHLY, CDR2 FYNNEI. The CDR3 is made up of 11 amino acids. CDR3 bases: TGTGCCAGCAGTGTTATTGATGAGCAGTTCTTC. Translated, it gives CASSVIDEQFF.

The chain is built from TRBV19 and TRBJ2-5, with a weak D call TRBD2 (5 bases). The CDR3 runs 14 residues. The V end was cut by 3 bases, the J end by 2 bases, with 10 bases between. CDR1 is LNHDA, CDR2 SQIVND, per germline (reference sequence). In nucleotides, the CDR3 is TGTGCCAGTAGTATTTCTCTAGCACAAGAGACCCAGTACTTC. This translates into CASSISLAQETQYF.

This sequence joins TRBV30 and TRBJ2-3; TRBD2 aligns across 9 bases. The CDR3 totals 19 residues. The germline V gene has CDR1 GTSNPN and CDR2 SVGIG (reference sequence). The V segment lost 0 bases and the J segment 2 bases; nucleotides outside the gene matches: 15. The CDR3 nucleotides read TGTGCCTGGAGTGTAGGCTCCTGGGGTAGCGGGGGTGTCACAGATACGCAGTATTTT. It is translated as CAWSVGSWGSGGVTDTQYF.

The rearrangement joins TRBV7-9 to TRBJ1-1; D is uncertain. The germline V gene has CDR1 SEHNR and CDR2 FQNEAQ (reference sequence). The CDR3 runs 10 residues. V was clipped by 11 bases and J by 2 bases, with 6 bases between them. The CDR3 DNA sequence: TGTGCCGCCCAAAACACTGAAGCTTTCTTT. This encodes CAAQNTEAFF.

The gene calls are TRBV9 and TRBJ2-3, with 10 bases matching TRBD2. Trimming cost V 0 bases and J 2 bases; bases outside gene matches: 6. This CDR3 is built from 17 residues. The germline CDR1 and CDR2 sequences are SGDLS and YYNGEE. The CDR3 coding sequence is TGTGCCAGCAGCGTAGGCCCGACTAGCGGGTACACAGATACGCAGTATTTT. This encodes CASSVGPTSGYTDTQYF.

The J gene is TRBJ2-3, the V gene TRBV4-1; D remains unclear. In germline, CDR1 is MGHRA, CDR2 YSYEKL. This CDR3 has 14 amino acids. Trimming left V 3 bases short and J 1 base short, with 8 bases between. DNA for the CDR3: TGCGCCAGCAGCCAGGCTGGCCGCACAGATACGCAGTATTTT. Protein product: CASSQAGRTDTQYF.

This chain joins TRBV5-1 and TRBJ2-5; 11 positions agree with TRBD1. This CDR3 spans 16 amino acids. Trimming removed 0 bases from V and 2 bases from J; junction bases left unmatched: 3. The germline V gene has CDR1 SGHRS and CDR2 YFSETQ. The CDR3: CASSLGDRGAQETQYF. CDR3 nucleotides: TGCGCCAGCAGCTTGGGGGACAGGGGGGCACAAGAGACCCAGTACTTC.

This clone is a singleton in its sample. This sequence joins TRBV6-5 and TRBJ2-7; TRBD1 matches 7 bases. V shed 8 bases and J 5 bases; nucleotides not matched to a gene: 3. The CDR3 runs 11 residues. Germline loops: CDR1 MNHEY, CDR2 SVGAGI. In DNA, the CDR3 is TGTGCCAGCCCCGGGACAGACGAGCAGTACTTC. It codes for CASPGTDEQYF.